The 8 T cell receptor beta chains in this list originate from one sample, sequenced in a study of early T cells in non-severe SARS-CoV-2 infection. Using its own MiXCR run on the 5' RACE reads, TCRdb lists one record per CDR3 protein. Of about 100,000 distinct CDR3 sequences listed, 13% are singletons. The sample comprised whole blood. The receptors were sampled from an adult who was a healthcare worker with PCR-confirmed SARS-CoV-2 infection or an uninfected control (not recorded which).

There are many counts of this clonotype. The chain is built from TRBV20-1 and TRBJ2-7; D is perhaps TRBD2 (5 bases). This CDR3 spans 15 amino acids. The germline V and J ends were trimmed by 0 bases and 2 bases, with 14 bases remaining between them. Germline V CDR1 and CDR2: DFQATT, SNEGSKA (reference sequence). CDR3 in amino acids: CSARDPQRSAYEQYF. The CDR3 coding sequence is TGCAGTGCTAGAGACCCCCAGCGGAGCGCCTACGAGCAGTACTTC.

This clonotype has only a few counts. This chain joins TRBV28 and TRBJ2-3; D is unclear. There are 14 residues in the CDR3. V lost 6 bases, J lost 1 base, and 11 bases lay in between. Germline lookup yields CDR1 MDHEN and CDR2 SYDVKM. This CDR3 reads CASRPRFRTDTQYF. DNA of the CDR3: TGTGCCAGCAGGCCCCGGTTTCGCACAGATACGCAGTATTTT.

This rearrangement joins TRBV28 to TRBJ2-7; D gene ambiguous. Germline CDR1 MDHEN, CDR2 SYDVKM. The ends were cut back, 5 bases at V and 4 bases at J, with 12 bases in the middle. The CDR3 is 13 residues long. The DNA of the CDR3 is TGTGCCAGCAGTCCCGGAAGCCAGTACGAGCAGTACTTC. The encoded protein is CASSPGSQYEQYF.

This clonotype has just a few counts. The rearrangement joins TRBV6-2 or TRBV6-3 to TRBJ1-1; D is undetermined. Germline values: CDR1 MNHEY, CDR2 SVGEGT. The V end was cut by 7 bases, the J end by 1 base, with 16 bases between. The length of the CDR3 is 15 residues. The CDR3, as DNA: TGTGCCAGCACTCCGCGAAGACAATCGAACACTGAAGCTTTCTTT. Residues: CASTPRRQSNTEAFF.

The rearrangement links TRBV11-1 to TRBJ1-4; D perhaps matches TRBD1 (5 bases). The germline V and J ends were trimmed by 4 bases and 10 bases, with 22 bases remaining between them. Germline V gives CDR1 SGHAT, CDR2 FQDESV (reference sequence). The CDR3 runs to 16 residues. CDR3 coding DNA: TGTGCCAGCAGCTCGACACCCGGGACCCGAGGTCCAAAACTGTTTTTT. It encodes CASSSTPGTRGPKLFF.

The chain combines TRBV7-8 with TRBJ2-3, with D unresolved. V lost 7 bases, J lost 5 bases, and 19 bases lay in between. The CDR3 sequence is 15 residues long. Germline V gene data show CDR1 as SGHVS and CDR2 as FQNEAQ. The CDR3, as DNA: TGTGCCAGCACCACAAGGCTGGGCATCTTAGATACGCAGTATTTT. Amino acid sequence: CASTTRLGILDTQYF.

Comment on this clonotype: The junction differs from germline at one of its ends, possibly a read error. V usage is TRBV28 and J usage is TRBJ1-4, with D perhaps TRBD1 (5 bases). Germline values: CDR1 MDHEN, CDR2 SYDVKM. The CDR3 covers 14 residues. CDR3 region: CASSFAGTNENLFF. In DNA form, the CDR3 reads TGTGCCAGCAGTTTCGCGGGGACTAATGAAAACCTGTTTTTT.

This clonotype showed up many times. CDR3 in amino acids: CASGPKNRGRTDTQYF. The CDR3 coding sequence is TGTGCCAGCGGCCCAAAAAACCGGGGTAGGACAGATACGCAGTATTTT. The chain carries TRBV7-9 and TRBJ2-3, with D possibly being TRBD2 (5 bases). In germline, CDR1 is SEHNR, CDR2 FQNEAQ (reference sequence). The length of the CDR3 is 16 residues. Trimming took 8 bases from V and 3 from J, leaving 21 bases between them.